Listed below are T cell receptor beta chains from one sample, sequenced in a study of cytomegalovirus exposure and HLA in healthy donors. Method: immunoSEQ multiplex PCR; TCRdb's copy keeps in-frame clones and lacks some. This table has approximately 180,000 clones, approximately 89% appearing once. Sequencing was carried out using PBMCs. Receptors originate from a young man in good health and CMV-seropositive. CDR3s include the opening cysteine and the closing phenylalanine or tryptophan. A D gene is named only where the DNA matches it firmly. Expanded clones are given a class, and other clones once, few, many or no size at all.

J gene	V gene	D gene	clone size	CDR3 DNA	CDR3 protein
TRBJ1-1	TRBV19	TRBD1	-	TGTGCCAGTAGTCTCGACAGGGTCACTGAAGCTTTCTTT	CASSLDRVTEAFF
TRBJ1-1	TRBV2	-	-	TGTGCCAGCAGTGATATTAGTGCGGCCGTCTCGGAGAACACTGAAGCTTTCTTT	CASSDISAAVSENTEAFF
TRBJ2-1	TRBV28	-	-	TGTGCCAGCAATAAGGGGATTCGCAATGAGCAGTTCTTC	CASNKGIRNEQFF
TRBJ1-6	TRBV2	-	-	TGTGCCAGCAGCAGAGAGGACAGTGCAAATTCACCCCTCCACTTT	CASSREDSANSPLHF
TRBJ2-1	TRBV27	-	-	TGTGCCTGCGGCTCCTACAATGAGCAGTTCTTC	CACGSYNEQFF
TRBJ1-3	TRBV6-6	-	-	TGTGCCAGCAGCCCTACCGACATCACTGGAAACACCATATATTTT	CASSPTDITGNTIYF
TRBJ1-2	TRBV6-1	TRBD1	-	TGTGCCAGCAGTCGGGACAGGCCCCTCGGCTACACCTTC	CASSRDRPLGYTF
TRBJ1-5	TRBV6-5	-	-	TGTGCCAGCCGGACAGCCAATCAGCCCCAGCATTTT	CASRTANQPQHF
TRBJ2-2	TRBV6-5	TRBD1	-	TGTGCCAGCCACCGACAGGGCCCCGGGGAGCTGTTTTTT	CASHRQGPGELFF
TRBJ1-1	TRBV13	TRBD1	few	TGTGCCAGCAGCTTAGAACAGGGGGGCACTGAAGCTTTCTTT	CASSLEQGGTEAFF
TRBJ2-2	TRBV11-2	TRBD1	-	TGTGCCAGCAGCTTACGGACAGGGGGCCTAGGCGGGGAGCTGTTTTTT	CASSLRTGGLGGELFF
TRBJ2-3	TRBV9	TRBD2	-	TGTGCCAGCAGCGTAGGTGGGCTAGCGGGGGTGGGCACAGATACGCAGTATTTT	CASSVGGLAGVGTDTQYF
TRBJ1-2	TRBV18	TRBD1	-	TGTGCCAGCTCACACCCGGGACAGGGGGCTCCCAACCTGGCCCTCCACTATGGCTACACCTTC	CASSHPGQGAPNLALHYGYTF
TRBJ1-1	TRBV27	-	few	TGTGCCAGCAGTGACCGGACACGCCTGGCTTTCTTT	CASSDRTRLAFF
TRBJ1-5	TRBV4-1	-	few	TGCGCCAGCAGCGCCCTCGGGCAGCCCCAGCATTTT	CASSALGQPQHF
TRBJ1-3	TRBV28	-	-	TGTGCCAGCAGTCATTGGGACTTGGGAAACACCATATATTTT	CASSHWDLGNTIYF
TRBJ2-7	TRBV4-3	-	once	TGCGCCAGCAGCCAGGGACACTCCTACGAGCAGTACTTC	CASSQGHSYEQYF
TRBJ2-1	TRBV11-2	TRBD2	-	TGTGCCAGCAGCTTATCCCTGGGGACTAGCGGGGGGAATGAGCAGTTCTTC	CASSLSLGTSGGNEQFF
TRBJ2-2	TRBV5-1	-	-	TGCGCCAGCACGTCCACCGGGGAGCTGTTTTTT	CASTSTGELFF
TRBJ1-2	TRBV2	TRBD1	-	TGTGCCCCTGGGCCGGATGTGGACAGGGGGCTAGGAGACTATGGCTACACCTTC	CAPGPDVDRGLGDYGYTF
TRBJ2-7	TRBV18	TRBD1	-	TGTGCCAGCTCACCACAAACCGGGACAGGGAAGACCTACGAGCAGTACTTC	CASSPQTGTGKTYEQYF
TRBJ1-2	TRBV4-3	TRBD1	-	TGCGCCAGCAGCCTTGGTGGACAGGGGTCCTCCTATGGCTACACCTTC	CASSLGGQGSSYGYTF
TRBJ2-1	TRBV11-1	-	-	TGTGCCAGCAGCTTAGGTATCGGCGGGAACTCCTACAATGAGCAGTTCTTC	CASSLGIGGNSYNEQFF
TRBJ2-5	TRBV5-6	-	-	TGTGCCAGCAGCTCCGGGACTCACCAAGAGACCCAGTACTTC	CASSSGTHQETQYF
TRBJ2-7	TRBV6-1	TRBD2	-	TGTGCCAGCAGTGAAGATCCTAGCGGGGCTTTGGAGCAGTACTTC	CASSEDPSGALEQYF
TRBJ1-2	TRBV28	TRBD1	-	TGTGCCAGCACCCCGGGACAGATCTATGGCTACACCTTC	CASTPGQIYGYTF
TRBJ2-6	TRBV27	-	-	TGTGCCAGCAGCACACAGGGCTCTGGGGCCAACGTCCTGACTTTC	CASSTQGSGANVLTF
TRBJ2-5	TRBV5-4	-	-	TGTGCCAGCAGCTTTCCGGGGTCAGAGACCCAGTACTTC	CASSFPGSETQYF
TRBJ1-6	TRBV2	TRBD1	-	TGTGCCAGCAGTGAATACAGGGGGCTCACCTATAATTCACCCCTCCACTTT	CASSEYRGLTYNSPLHF
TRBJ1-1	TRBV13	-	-	TGTGCCAGCAGCTTAGGACAGACGAACACTGAAGCTTTCTTT	CASSLGQTNTEAFF
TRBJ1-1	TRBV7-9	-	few	TGTGCCAGCAGCTTCGGGTTTTCGGGCACTGAAGCTTTCTTT	CASSFGFSGTEAFF
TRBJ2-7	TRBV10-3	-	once	TGTGCCATCAGTGGAGGCTACGAGCAGTACTTC	CAISGGYEQYF
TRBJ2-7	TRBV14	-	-	TGTGCCAGCAGCTCCCAGGGGTTCCTCTACGAGCAGTACTTC	CASSSQGFLYEQYF
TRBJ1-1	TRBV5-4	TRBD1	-	TGTGCCAGCAGCTCCGGGACAGGCCTTTCGGTATATATGGACAGGGCTTTCTTT	CASSSGTGLSVYMDRAFF
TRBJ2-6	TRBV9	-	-	TGTGCCAGCAGCGTAGACGGGACACAATACCGCTCTGGGGCCAACGTCCTGACTTTC	CASSVDGTQYRSGANVLTF